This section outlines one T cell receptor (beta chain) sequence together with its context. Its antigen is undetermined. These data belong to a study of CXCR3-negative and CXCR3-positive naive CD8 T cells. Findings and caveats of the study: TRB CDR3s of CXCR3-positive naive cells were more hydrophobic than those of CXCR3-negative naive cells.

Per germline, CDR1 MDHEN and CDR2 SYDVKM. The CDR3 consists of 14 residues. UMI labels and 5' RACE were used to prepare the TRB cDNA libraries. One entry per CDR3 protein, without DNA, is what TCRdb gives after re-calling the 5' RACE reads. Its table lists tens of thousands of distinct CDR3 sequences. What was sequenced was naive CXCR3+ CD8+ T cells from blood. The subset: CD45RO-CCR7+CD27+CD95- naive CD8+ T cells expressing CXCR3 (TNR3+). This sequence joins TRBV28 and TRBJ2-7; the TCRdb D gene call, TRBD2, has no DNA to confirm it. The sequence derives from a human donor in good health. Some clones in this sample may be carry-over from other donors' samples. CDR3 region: CASSPLAGDYEQYF.